These 14 T cell receptor beta chains originate from one sample sequenced in a study of cytotoxic CD8 clonotypes in ibrutinib-treated CLL. The method was immunoSEQ multiplex PCR; TCRdb's version includes in-frame clones alone and lacks a portion of them. The table has 95,000 to 100,000 clones, approximately 78% seen once. Sequenced here: PBMCs, sampled after 12 months of ibrutinib treatment. These receptors all come from a human donor with chronic lymphocytic leukemia.

The chain combines TRBV21-1 with TRBJ1-1; the DNA was not used to check the table's D call, TRBD1. TRBV21-1 is designated a pseudogene. This CDR3 is built from 15 residues. CDR3: CASSKEAEGVTEAFF. As DNA, the CDR3 is TGTGCCAGCAGCAAAGAGGCGGAAGGGGTCACTGAAGCTTTCTTT.

A few counts support this clone. This sequence joins TRBV25-1 and TRBJ1-2, with a tentative D call TRBD1 (6 bases). Germline-derived CDR1 and CDR2 are MGHDK and SYGVNS. V lost 3 bases, J lost 7 bases, and 9 bases lay in between. The CDR3 extends over 12 amino acids. The CDR3 loop reads CASSDIGGGYTF. The CDR3 nucleotides are TGTGCCAGCAGTGATATAGGGGGTGGCTACACCTTC.

The chain is built from TRBV4-2 and TRBJ1-1; D not certain. The CDR3 runs 13 residues. The germline CDR1 and CDR2 sequences are LGHNA and YNFKEQ. The ends were cut back, 4 bases at V and 5 bases at J, with 11 bases in the middle. The CDR3 region has the DNA TGTGCCAGCAGCCGGGGTTTGGAAACTGAAGCTTTCTTT. Translated, it gives CASSRGLETEAFF.

This clone was counted only a few times. The CDR3: CASSQERLNTEAFF. The CDR3 DNA reads as TGTGCCAGCAGCCAAGAGAGGCTGAACACTGAAGCTTTCTTT. V usage is TRBV4-2 and J usage is TRBJ1-1; D is undetermined. There are 14 residues in the CDR3. Germline lookup yields CDR1 LGHNA and CDR2 YNFKEQ. Deletions cut 0 bases from V and 0 bases from J, with 5 bases between.

The V gene is TRBV7-2, the J gene TRBJ2-2; perhaps TRBD1 as D (6 bases). With 5 bases removed from V and 7 bases from J, the gap between germline ends came to 14 bases. CDR1 and CDR2 from the germline V gene are SGHTA and FQGNSA. The CDR3 runs 14 residues. The CDR3 nucleotides are TGTGCCAGCAGCCCGCTTCTACAGGGCGGGGAGCTGTTTTTT. This sequence encodes CASSPLLQGGELFF.

The CDR3 loop reads CASSIGQGLNQPQHF. CDR3 nucleotides: TGTGCCAGTAGTATAGGACAGGGTCTCAATCAGCCCCAGCATTTT. The chain employs TRBV19 and TRBJ1-5, with 7 bases matching TRBD1. CDR3 length: 15 residues. Looked up from germline, CDR1 is LNHDA and CDR2 is SQIVND (reference sequence). V trimming: 1 base; J trimming: 3 bases; junction bases outside the gene matches: 3.

About this clone itself: The same CDR3 arises from other DNA sequences in this sample as well. V gene TRBV6-1 combines with J gene TRBJ1-2; TRBD1 agrees at 8 bases. Germline assignment: CDR1 MNHNS and CDR2 SASEGT. The junction had 5 bases not matched to a gene; V was cut back by 11 bases and J by 3 bases. The CDR3 sequence is 12 residues long. CDR3 nucleotide sequence: TGTGCCGGGAAGGACAGGGACTATGGCTACACCTTC. Amino acid sequence: CAGKDRDYGYTF.

The rearrangement links TRBV29-1 to TRBJ2-1; TRBD1 matches at 8 bases. Germline assignment: CDR1 SQVTM and CDR2 ANQGSEA. The CDR3 covers 13 residues. V was pared by 4 bases and J by 8 bases, with 7 bases of the junction left unmatched. CDR3 amino acids: CSVGSRGLDEQFF. The CDR3 DNA is TGCAGCGTTGGCTCCAGGGGGCTGGATGAGCAGTTCTTC.

The rearrangement uses TRBV7-2 and TRBJ2-5; no clear D gene. Between the trimmed V and J ends, which lost 5 bases and 4 bases, there was a span of 11 bases. This CDR3 is 13 amino acids long. Germline V gene lookup returns CDR1 SGHTA and CDR2 FQGNSA. The CDR3 reads CASSPTWPETQYF. As DNA, the CDR3 is TGTGCCAGCAGCCCCACTTGGCCAGAGACCCAGTACTTC.

This clone appeared once. This sequence joins TRBV18 and TRBJ2-5; D ambiguous. In germline, CDR1 is KGHSH, CDR2 LQKENI. This CDR3 is 12 amino acids long. The V end was cut by 2 bases, the J end by 5 bases, with 6 bases between. The CDR3 here is CASSPSTETQYF. The CDR3 DNA reads as TGTGCCAGCTCACCAAGTACCGAGACCCAGTACTTC.

V is TRBV10-1 and J is TRBJ2-2; a possible D gene is TRBD2 (6 bases). Germline V gives CDR1 WNHNN, CDR2 SYGVQD (reference sequence). Trimming took 6 bases from V and 4 from J, leaving 12 bases between them. This CDR3 region has 14 residues. The CDR3 DNA reads as TGCGCCAGCAGATCGGGGGTGCTCACCGGGGAGCTGTTTTTT. Translating it yields CASRSGVLTGELFF.

This clone was detected only a few times. The chain uses TRBV6-1 and TRBJ2-1; D is undetermined. CDR1 is MNHNS, CDR2 SASEGT, per germline. The CDR3 has 15 residues. V lost 5 bases, J lost 1 base, and 12 bases lay in between. CDR3 in DNA: TGTGCCAGCAGTATCACGGCCGTTTCCTACAATGAGCAGTTCTTC. It is translated as CASSITAVSYNEQFF.

The sample holds one count of this clone. The gene calls are TRBV28 and TRBJ2-3; D is unresolved. The germline V gene has CDR1 MDHEN and CDR2 SYDVKM. V gave up 5 bases and J gave up 0 bases, with 6 bases separating them. This CDR3 contains 13 residues. CDR3 in DNA: TGTGCCAGCAGTCCTCCGAGCACAGATACGCAGTATTTT. It codes for CASSPPSTDTQYF.

In this sample, this clone is medium-sized. This CDR3 is also generated by other DNA sequences in the sample. The V and J genes are TRBV9 and TRBJ1-1, with D uncertain. Germline V gene data show CDR1 as SGDLS and CDR2 as YYNGEE. This CDR3 has 12 residues. Between the trimmed V and J ends, which lost 3 bases and 1 base, there was a span of 4 bases. The chain's CDR3 is CASSGSNTEAFF. The CDR3 coding sequence is TGTGCCAGCAGCGGATCGAACACTGAAGCTTTCTTT.